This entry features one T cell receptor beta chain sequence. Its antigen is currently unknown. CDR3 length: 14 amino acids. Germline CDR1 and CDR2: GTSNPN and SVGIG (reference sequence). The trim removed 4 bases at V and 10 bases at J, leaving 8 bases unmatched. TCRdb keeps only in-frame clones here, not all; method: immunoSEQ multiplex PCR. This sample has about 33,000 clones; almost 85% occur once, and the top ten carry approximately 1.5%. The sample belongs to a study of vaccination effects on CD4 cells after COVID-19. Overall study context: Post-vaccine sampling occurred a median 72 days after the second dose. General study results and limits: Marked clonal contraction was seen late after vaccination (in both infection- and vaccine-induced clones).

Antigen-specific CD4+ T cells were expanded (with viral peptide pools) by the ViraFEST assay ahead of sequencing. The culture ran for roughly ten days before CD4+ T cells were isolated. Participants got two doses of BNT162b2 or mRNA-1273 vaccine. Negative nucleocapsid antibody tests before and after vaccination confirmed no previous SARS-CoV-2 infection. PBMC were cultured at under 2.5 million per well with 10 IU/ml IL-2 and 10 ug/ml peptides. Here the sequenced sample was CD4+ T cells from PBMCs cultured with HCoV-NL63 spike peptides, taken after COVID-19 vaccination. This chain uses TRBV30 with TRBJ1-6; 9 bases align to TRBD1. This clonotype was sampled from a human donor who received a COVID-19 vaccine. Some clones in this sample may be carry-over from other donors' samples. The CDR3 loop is CAWIPGQGNSPLHF. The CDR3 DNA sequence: TGTGCCTGGATACCGGGACAGGGAAACTCACCCCTCCACTTT.